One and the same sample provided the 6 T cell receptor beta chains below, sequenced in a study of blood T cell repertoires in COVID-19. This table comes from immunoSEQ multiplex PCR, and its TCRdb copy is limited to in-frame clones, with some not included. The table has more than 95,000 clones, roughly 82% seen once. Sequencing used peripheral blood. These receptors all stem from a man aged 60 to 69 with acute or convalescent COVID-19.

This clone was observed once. DNA for the CDR3: TGTGCCACTAATGGACTAGAAGGGTTGTACGAGCAGTACTTC. It is translated as CATNGLEGLYEQYF. The V call is TRBV2, the J call TRBJ2-7, with TRBD2 matching 7 bases. The V gene end was trimmed by 10 bases and the J gene end by 4 bases; junction bases not matched to a gene: 13. CDR3 size: 14 residues. In germline, CDR1 is SNHLY, CDR2 FYNNEI.

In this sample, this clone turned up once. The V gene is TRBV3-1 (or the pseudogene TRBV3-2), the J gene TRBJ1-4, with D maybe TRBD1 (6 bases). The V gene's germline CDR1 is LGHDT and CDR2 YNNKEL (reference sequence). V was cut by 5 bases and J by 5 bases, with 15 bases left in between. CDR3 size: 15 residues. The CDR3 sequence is CASSDTTGRNEKLFF. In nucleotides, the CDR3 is TGTGCCAGCAGCGATACCACAGGGCGGAATGAAAAACTGTTTTTT.

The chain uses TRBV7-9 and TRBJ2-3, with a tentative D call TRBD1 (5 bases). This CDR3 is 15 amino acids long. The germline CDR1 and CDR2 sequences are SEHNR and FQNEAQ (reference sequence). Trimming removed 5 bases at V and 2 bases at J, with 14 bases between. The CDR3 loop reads CASSPRDSITDTQYF. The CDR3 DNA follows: TGTGCCAGCAGCCCAAGAGACAGTATCACAGATACGCAGTATTTT.

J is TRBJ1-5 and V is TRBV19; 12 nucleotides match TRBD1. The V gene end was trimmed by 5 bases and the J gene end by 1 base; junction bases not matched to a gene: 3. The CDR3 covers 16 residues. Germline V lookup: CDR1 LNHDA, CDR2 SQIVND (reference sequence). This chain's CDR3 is CASSWDRGQSNQPQHF. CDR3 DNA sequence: TGTGCCAGTAGTTGGGACAGGGGGCAAAGCAATCAGCCCCAGCATTTT.

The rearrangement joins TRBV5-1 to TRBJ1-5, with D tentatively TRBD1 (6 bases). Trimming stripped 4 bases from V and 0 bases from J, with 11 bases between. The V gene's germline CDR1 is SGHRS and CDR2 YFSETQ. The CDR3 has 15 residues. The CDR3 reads CASSPGHNSNQPQHF. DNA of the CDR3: TGCGCCAGCAGCCCGGGACACAATAGCAATCAGCCCCAGCATTTT. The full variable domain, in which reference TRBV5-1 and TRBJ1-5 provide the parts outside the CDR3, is KAGVTQTPRYLIKTRGQQVTLSCSPISGHRSVSWYQQTPGQGLQFLFEYFSETQRNKGNFPGRFSGRQFSNSRSEMNVSTLELGDSALYLCASSPGHNSNQPQHFGDGTRLSIL.

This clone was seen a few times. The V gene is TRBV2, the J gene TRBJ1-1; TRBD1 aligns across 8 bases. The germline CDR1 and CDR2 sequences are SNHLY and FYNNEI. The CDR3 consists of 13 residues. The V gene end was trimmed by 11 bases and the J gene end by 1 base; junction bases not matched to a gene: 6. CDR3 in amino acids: CAQFTGGNTEAFF. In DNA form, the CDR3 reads TGTGCCCAGTTCACAGGGGGGAACACTGAAGCTTTCTTT.